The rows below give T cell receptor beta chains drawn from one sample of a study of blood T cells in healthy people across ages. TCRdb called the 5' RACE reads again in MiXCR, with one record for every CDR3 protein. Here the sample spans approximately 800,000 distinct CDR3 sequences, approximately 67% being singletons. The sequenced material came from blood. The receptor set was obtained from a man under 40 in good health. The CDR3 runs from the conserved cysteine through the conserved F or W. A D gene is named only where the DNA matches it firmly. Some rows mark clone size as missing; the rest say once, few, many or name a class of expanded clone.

TGTGCCAGCAGTCACCACAGGGCCTCTCTCACAGATACGCAGTATTTT CASSHHRASLTDTQYF TRBJ2-3 . TRBV6-2/TRBV6-3 . 16
TGTGCCAGCAGTTTTACACAGAGGACTGAAGCTTTCTTT CASSFTQRTEAFF TRBJ1-1 many TRBV27 . 13
TGTGCCAGCAGCTTAGAATGGACTAGTAGAGCCTACAATGAGCAGTTCTTC CASSLEWTSRAYNEQFF TRBJ2-1 . TRBV7-6 TRBD2 17
TGTGCCACCAGTGCAGGGGGGAACACTGAAGCTTTCTTT CATSAGGNTEAFF TRBJ1-1 few TRBV24-1 TRBD1 13
TGTGCCAGCAGTTACCCGGCTACCCAAGAGACCCAGTACTTC CASSYPATQETQYF TRBJ2-5 . TRBV6-5 . 14
TGCAGCGCTGGGGGACAGGACAATGAAAAACTGTTTTTT CSAGGQDNEKLFF TRBJ1-4 . TRBV29-1 TRBD1 13
TGCGCCAGCAGCCAAGGACCGGGACTAGCGGGGGGGTGGCCGGACAATGAGCAGTTCTTC CASSQGPGLAGGWPDNEQFF TRBJ2-1 . TRBV4-3 TRBD2 20
TGTGCCAGCAGCTTAGATCCGGGGGCTCGGGGCTACACCTTC CASSLDPGARGYTF TRBJ1-2 . TRBV7-9 . 14
TGTACCACCAGTGAGGCTCCAGGGGTTTCGCCCTCTGGGGCCAACGTCCTGACTTTC CTTSEAPGVSPSGANVLTF TRBJ2-6 . TRBV24-1 . 19
TGTGCCAGCAGTTTACGGGGTGGCAAGCCCCAGCATTTT CASSLRGGKPQHF TRBJ1-5 few TRBV27 . 13